These T cell receptor beta chains were read from a single sample in a study of blood T cell repertoires in COVID-19. Measured with immunoSEQ multiplex PCR; TCRdb has only the in-frame clones, and not every one. The sample lists more than 70,000 clones, 85% to 90% occurring once. Sequencing input: peripheral blood. These receptors all come from an elderly woman in a cohort sampled during active or convalescent COVID-19. Both conserved end residues are part of each CDR3. Fields, in order: V gene, CDR3 length, D gene, J gene, clone size, CDR3 protein, CDR3 DNA. A D gene is named only where the DNA matches it firmly. Only some rows state a clone size, as once, few, many or a class for expanded clones.

v_gene: TRBV6-1
len: 15
d_gene: TRBD2
j_gene: TRBJ2-1
abundance: .
CDR3aa: CASSEGLAAGNEQFF
CDR3nt: TGTGCCAGCAGTGAAGGACTAGCGGCGGGCAATGAGCAGTTCTTC

v_gene: TRBV6-4
len: 15
d_gene: TRBD1
j_gene: TRBJ1-4
abundance: .
CDR3aa: CASSSGQGANEKLFF
CDR3nt: TGTGCCAGCAGTTCGGGACAGGGGGCGAATGAAAAACTGTTTTTT

v_gene: TRBV7-9
len: 14
d_gene: TRBD2
j_gene: TRBJ2-7
abundance: .
CDR3aa: CASSLTGLGSEQYF
CDR3nt: TGTGCCAGCAGCCTAACGGGACTAGGCTCCGAGCAGTACTTC

v_gene: TRBV7-6
len: 15
d_gene: TRBD2
j_gene: TRBJ2-1
abundance: .
CDR3aa: CASSLQGLAGLEQFF
CDR3nt: TGTGCCAGCAGCCTTCAAGGACTAGCGGGTCTTGAGCAGTTCTTC

v_gene: TRBV16
len: 15
d_gene: .
j_gene: TRBJ2-1
abundance: .
CDR3aa: CASSQWGGSYNEQFF
CDR3nt: TGTGCCAGCAGCCAATGGGGCGGTTCCTACAATGAGCAGTTCTTC

v_gene: TRBV28
len: 15
d_gene: .
j_gene: TRBJ1-6
abundance: .
CDR3aa: CASSPRGAGNSPLHF
CDR3nt: TGTGCCAGCAGCCCTCGGGGGGCGGGAAATTCACCCCTCCACTTT

v_gene: TRBV7-9
len: 15
d_gene: TRBD1
j_gene: TRBJ1-6
abundance: .
CDR3aa: CASSPPGQGFSPLHF
CDR3nt: TGTGCCAGCAGCCCACCGGGACAGGGATTTTCACCCCTCCACTTT

v_gene: TRBV5-1
len: 16
d_gene: .
j_gene: TRBJ2-2
abundance: .
CDR3aa: CASSLGQGINTGELFF
CDR3nt: TGCGCCAGCAGCTTGGGGCAGGGGATCAACACCGGGGAGCTGTTTTTT

v_gene: TRBV11-3
len: 14
d_gene: .
j_gene: TRBJ2-5
abundance: .
CDR3aa: CASSLIWGEETQYF
CDR3nt: TGTGCCAGCAGCTTAATATGGGGGGAAGAGACCCAGTACTTC

v_gene: TRBV2
len: 13
d_gene: .
j_gene: TRBJ1-5
abundance: few
CDR3aa: CASSVKGARPQHF
CDR3nt: TGTGCCAGCAGTGTAAAAGGGGCGAGGCCCCAGCATTTT

v_gene: TRBV27
len: 14
d_gene: TRBD1
j_gene: TRBJ1-5
abundance: few
CDR3aa: CASSLAGGGQPQHF
CDR3nt: TGTGCCAGCAGTTTAGCAGGGGGCGGGCAGCCCCAGCATTTT

v_gene: TRBV28
len: 17
d_gene: .
j_gene: TRBJ1-3
abundance: .
CDR3aa: CASSPGGQTSSGNTIYF
CDR3nt: TGTGCCAGCAGCCCAGGCGGACAGACGAGCTCTGGAAACACCATATATTTT

v_gene: TRBV6-4
len: 15
d_gene: TRBD1
j_gene: TRBJ2-3
abundance: .
CDR3aa: CASSDGSGGQDTQYF
CDR3nt: TGTGCCAGCAGTGACGGGTCAGGGGGCCAAGATACGCAGTATTTT

v_gene: TRBV12-3/TRBV12-4
len: 13
d_gene: TRBD1
j_gene: TRBJ1-1
abundance: .
CDR3aa: CASTQGARTEAFF
CDR3nt: TGTGCCAGCACCCAGGGGGCGCGCACTGAAGCTTTCTTT

v_gene: TRBV2
len: 15
d_gene: TRBD1
j_gene: TRBJ1-5
abundance: .
CDR3aa: CASSPRGQGHQPQHF
CDR3nt: TGTGCCAGCAGCCCAAGGGGGCAGGGCCATCAGCCCCAGCATTTT

v_gene: TRBV19
len: 14
d_gene: TRBD1
j_gene: TRBJ1-2
abundance: .
CDR3aa: CASSQLGTGKGYTF
CDR3nt: TGTGCCAGTAGTCAACTCGGGACAGGAAAAGGCTACACCTTC

v_gene: TRBV11-2
len: 15
d_gene: TRBD1
j_gene: TRBJ2-1
abundance: .
CDR3aa: CASSSGQASYNEQFF
CDR3nt: TGTGCCAGCAGCTCGGGACAGGCCTCCTACAATGAGCAGTTCTTC

v_gene: TRBV3-1/TRBV3-2
len: 13
d_gene: .
j_gene: TRBJ2-3
abundance: .
CDR3aa: CASSPPGTDTQYF
CDR3nt: TGTGCCAGCAGCCCCCCGGGTACAGATACGCAGTATTTT

v_gene: TRBV19
len: 14
d_gene: .
j_gene: TRBJ1-5
abundance: .
CDR3aa: CASSYFQGGQPQHF
CDR3nt: TGTGCCAGTAGTTACTTCCAGGGTGGACAGCCCCAGCATTTT

v_gene: TRBV20-1
len: 11
d_gene: .
j_gene: TRBJ2-5
abundance: .
CDR3aa: CASRGQETQYF
CDR3nt: TGCGCGTCGAGGGGGCAAGAGACCCAGTACTTC

v_gene: TRBV19
len: 19
d_gene: TRBD2
j_gene: TRBJ2-3
abundance: .
CDR3aa: CASSIEGGGLAGRTDTQYF
CDR3nt: TGTGCCAGTAGTATAGAGGGTGGGGGACTAGCGGGACGCACAGATACGCAGTATTTT

v_gene: TRBV11-2
len: 18
d_gene: TRBD2
j_gene: TRBJ2-1
abundance: .
CDR3aa: CASSLARLAGDPYNEQFF
CDR3nt: TGTGCCAGCAGCTTAGCAAGACTAGCGGGAGACCCATACAATGAGCAGTTCTTC